The 2 T cell receptor beta chains below come from one sample, sequenced in a study of blood T cell repertoires in COVID-19. The data were produced by immunoSEQ multiplex PCR, yet TCRdb's version contains in-frame clones alone and is incomplete. This table holds approximately 130,000 clones, approximately 85% found once. Sequenced sample: peripheral blood. The source is a human donor in a cohort sampled during active COVID-19.

Details on this clone: This sample also contains other DNA sequences that code for the same CDR3. The chain recombines TRBV7-2 with TRBJ1-2, with D perhaps TRBD1 (6 bases). Trimming pared 1 base from V and 4 bases from J, leaving 10 bases between. Germline V gives CDR1 SGHTA, CDR2 FQGNSA. The CDR3 contains 14 residues. The CDR3 DNA is TGTGCCAGCAGCTTAGGATCAGGGGCCTATGGCTACACCTTC. This encodes CASSLGSGAYGYTF.

The rearrangement joins TRBV6-5 to TRBJ1-3, with TRBD1 as a possible D gene (6 bases). In germline, CDR1 is MNHEY, CDR2 SVGAGI. The V gene lost 10 bases and the J gene lost 3 bases, with 13 bases spanning the gap. The CDR3 is 13 residues long. The CDR3 DNA is TGTGCCATCGCCGGGACATTTGGAAACACCATATATTTT. Its protein product is CAIAGTFGNTIYF.